The 26 T cell receptor beta chains in this list originate from one sample, sequenced in a study of cytomegalovirus exposure and HLA in healthy donors. The primer mix had 60 Vbeta and 13 Jbeta primers. TCRdb's copy holds only in-frame clones and misses some; the assay was immunoSEQ multiplex PCR. Here the sample spans a few hundred thousand clones, around 80% being singletons. The sequencing sample was made of PBMCs. The receptors here all came from a man aged 40-49 years in good health and CMV-seronegative.

This clone was observed a single time. The chain has TRBV5-6 and TRBJ1-6; D is perhaps TRBD1 (6 bases). V was cut by 2 bases and J by 4 bases, with 7 bases left in between. The CDR3 covers 14 residues. Germline V gene sequence: CDR1 SGHDT, CDR2 YYEEEE. The CDR3 DNA sequence: TGTGCCAGCAGCTTACAGGGATATAATTCACCCCTCCACTTT. This encodes CASSLQGYNSPLHF.

This clone was counted only a few times. The chain uses TRBV2 and TRBJ2-1; TRBD2 matches at 7 bases. V shed 4 bases, J shed 2 bases, and the junction held 2 bases outside the gene matches. Per germline, CDR1 SNHLY and CDR2 FYNNEI. This CDR3 comprises 14 residues. The CDR3 nucleotides are TGTGCCAGCAGTGGGGGGACTACCTACAATGAGCAGTTCTTC. This gives the protein CASSGGTTYNEQFF.

This clone showed up just a few times. The chain links TRBV7-2 to TRBJ2-1; D gene unclear. This CDR3 is built from 11 residues. Germline lookup yields CDR1 SGHTA and CDR2 FQGNSA. V lost 4 bases and J 9 bases, leaving 7 bases between the germline ends. This chain's CDR3 is CASSSSSEQFF. The CDR3 region has the DNA TGTGCCAGCAGCTCTTCCTCTGAGCAGTTCTTC.

The chain recombines TRBV7-9 with TRBJ1-2; D is possibly TRBD1 (5 bases). Germline-derived CDR1 and CDR2 are SEHNR and FQNEAQ (reference sequence). The CDR3 spans 16 residues. Trimming took off 5 bases at V and 3 bases at J, with 19 bases between the two ends. The CDR3 loop reads CASSPGRGALDYGYTF. In DNA form, the CDR3 reads TGTGCCAGCAGCCCTGGACGCGGGGCCCTCGACTATGGCTACACCTTC. The variable domain in full, with the rest retrieved from reference TRBV7-9 and TRBJ1-2, is DTGVSQNPRHKITKRGQNVTFRCDPISEHNRLYWYRQTLGQGPEFLTYFQNEAQLEKSRLLSDRFSAERPKGSFSTLEIQRTEQGDSAMYLCASSPGRGALDYGYTFGSGTRLTVV.

This clone was recorded once. This CDR3 reads CASSEARDRGNQPQHF. CDR3 coding DNA: TGTGCCAGCAGTGAAGCGCGGGACAGGGGTAATCAGCCCCAGCATTTT. The chain joins TRBV2 to TRBJ1-5; 10 bases match TRBD1. This CDR3 has 16 residues. CDR1 and CDR2 from the germline V gene are SNHLY and FYNNEI. V was pared by 0 bases and J by 4 bases, with 3 bases of the junction left unmatched.

The chain is built from TRBV5-6 and TRBJ2-2; D not resolved. V lost 4 bases and J 3 bases, leaving 13 bases between the germline ends. The CDR3 loop spans 15 amino acids. CDR1 and CDR2 from the germline V gene are SGHDT and YYEEEE. CDR3 loop: CASSLTPRDTGELFF. The CDR3 region has the DNA TGTGCCAGCAGCCTGACCCCCCGGGACACCGGGGAGCTGTTTTTT.

CDR3 bases: TGTGCCAGCGGTAGCCGGGAGGCCGCCTACAATGAGCAGTTCTTC. This codes for CASGSREAAYNEQFF. The chain joins TRBV2 to TRBJ2-1, with 7 bases aligning to TRBD2. V gave up 8 bases and J gave up 2 bases; unmatched junction bases: 9. The CDR3 runs 15 residues. Germline values: CDR1 SNHLY, CDR2 FYNNEI.

The J gene is TRBJ2-5, the V gene TRBV29-1; no clear D gene. Trimming removed 4 bases from V and 5 bases from J, with 5 bases in between. CDR3 length equals 10 residues. Per germline, CDR1 SQVTM and CDR2 ANQGSEA. The CDR3 here is CSVAVETQYF. The CDR3 nucleotides read TGCAGCGTTGCTGTGGAGACCCAGTACTTC.

In the case of this clone: Other DNA sequences in this specimen translate into the identical CDR3. The rearrangement uses TRBV19 and TRBJ2-1; D is possibly TRBD2 (6 bases). The germline V gene has CDR1 LNHDA and CDR2 SQIVND (reference sequence). The CDR3 runs to 15 residues. V shed 5 bases and J shed 3 bases, with 14 bases lying between them. CDR3 loop: CASSFSGSSYNEQFF. In DNA, the CDR3 is TGTGCCAGTAGTTTTAGCGGATCCAGCTACAATGAGCAGTTCTTC.

The V gene is TRBV28, the J gene TRBJ2-7; D unresolved. This CDR3 is built from 15 residues. Germline V gene lookup returns CDR1 MDHEN and CDR2 SYDVKM. The ends were cut back, 6 bases at V and 4 bases at J, with 19 bases in the middle. The CDR3 loop is CASSPPAAASYEQYF. CDR3 sequence (DNA): TGTGCCAGCAGCCCTCCAGCTGCGGCTAGTTACGAGCAGTACTTC.

The sample holds a few counts of this clone. The rearrangement uses TRBV28 and TRBJ2-2; 7 nucleotides align to TRBD1. The CDR3 has 16 amino acids. CDR1 is MDHEN, CDR2 SYDVKM, per germline. Trimming removed 6 bases from V and 6 bases from J; junction bases left unmatched: 13. The CDR3 DNA is TGTGCCAGCAGCTCTCCCGGGACAGTGTTCCCCGGGGAGCTGTTTTTT. Protein product: CASSSPGTVFPGELFF.

The chain links TRBV28 to TRBJ1-1; D remains ambiguous. Per the germline V gene, CDR1 is MDHEN and CDR2 is SYDVKM. This CDR3 has 15 residues. With 2 bases removed from V and 3 bases from J, the gap between germline ends came to 13 bases. CDR3 residues: CASSLPGGGYTEAFF. The CDR3 DNA reads as TGTGCCAGCAGTTTACCGGGTGGAGGATACACTGAAGCTTTCTTT.

The chain links TRBV27 to TRBJ2-1, with TRBD1 matching over 8 bases. The CDR3 is 15 amino acids. V dropped 0 bases and J dropped 6; count of bases not matched to a gene: 4. Per germline, CDR1 MNHEY and CDR2 SMNVEV (reference sequence). CDR3 DNA sequence: TGTGCCAGCAGTTTATCGTTCACAGGGGGCAATGAGCAGTTCTTC. Protein sequence: CASSLSFTGGNEQFF.

The chain couples TRBV7-2 to TRBJ2-1; 7 bases align to TRBD1. Unmatched junction bases numbered 11, after V lost 0 bases and J lost 0 bases. This CDR3 contains 19 residues. The germline CDR1 and CDR2 sequences are SGHTA and FQGNSA. The CDR3 DNA reads as TGTGCCAGCAGCTTAGCTCCGGCTGACAGGGATTACTCCTACAATGAGCAGTTCTTC. Amino acids: CASSLAPADRDYSYNEQFF.

The chain couples TRBV7-9 to TRBJ2-7, with D perhaps TRBD2 (6 bases). This CDR3 region has 14 residues. V lost 1 base and J 3 bases, leaving 10 bases between the germline ends. Germline CDR1 is SEHNR and CDR2 is FQNEAQ (reference sequence). The CDR3 DNA follows: TGTGCCAGCAGCTTAGGACCCGGGGGCTACGAGCAGTACTTC. It yields the protein CASSLGPGGYEQYF.

The chain is built from TRBV11-2 and TRBJ1-1, with a weak D call TRBD1 (5 bases). V lost 2 bases, J lost 4 bases, and 14 bases lay in between. Germline lookup yields CDR1 SGHAT and CDR2 FQNNGV. CDR3 length: 15 amino acids. CDR3 sequence reads: CASSLTFYQGTEAFF. DNA for the CDR3: TGTGCCAGCAGCTTAACCTTTTACCAGGGCACTGAAGCTTTCTTT.

The chain employs TRBV5-8 and TRBJ1-5, with 8 nucleotides matching TRBD1. CDR1 is SGHTS, CDR2 YDEGEE, per germline. CDR3 length equals 14 residues. With V trimmed by 5 bases and J by 7 bases, 8 bases remained unmatched. CDR3 region: CASRLDRGRQPQHF. The DNA for the CDR3 is TGTGCCAGCAGATTAGACAGGGGTCGACAGCCCCAGCATTTT.

The genes are TRBV4-3 and TRBJ1-6; perhaps TRBD1 as D (6 bases). Germline loops: CDR1 LGHNA, CDR2 YSLEER. The V and J ends lost 1 base and 3 bases respectively, with 7 bases between them. The length of the CDR3 is 15 residues. The CDR3 loop reads CASSQGTDYNSPLHF. CDR3 bases: TGCGCCAGCAGCCAAGGGACAGACTATAATTCACCCCTCCACTTT.

V usage is TRBV5-8 and J usage is TRBJ2-1, with 10 bases that match TRBD1. Germline CDR1 and CDR2: SGHTS and YDEGEE. Germline trimming cut 4 bases from V and 2 bases from J; bases unmatched to any gene: 3. The CDR3 spans 15 residues. In DNA, the CDR3 is TGTGCCAGCAGCCAGGACAGGGGGACCTACAATGAGCAGTTCTTC. Amino acids: CASSQDRGTYNEQFF.

The V call is TRBV27, the J call TRBJ1-3, with D unresolved. Trimming removed 3 bases from V and 3 bases from J, with 6 bases in between. This CDR3 region has 13 residues. Germline values: CDR1 MNHEY, CDR2 SMNVEV (reference sequence). CDR3 DNA: TGTGCCAGCAGTTTTCGGTATGGAAACACCATATATTTT. Translated: CASSFRYGNTIYF.

The chain employs TRBV11-2 and TRBJ1-6; 7 bases line up with TRBD1. V gave up 6 bases and J gave up 5 bases; unmatched junction bases: 10. The CDR3 runs to 16 residues. Germline V gene sequence: CDR1 SGHAT, CDR2 FQNNGV. CDR3 nucleotides: TGTGCCAGCAGGGGTATCGGACAGGCGAATAATTCACCCCTCCACTTT. It specifies CASRGIGQANNSPLHF.

In this sample, this clone turned up a few times. The chain carries TRBV5-1 and TRBJ2-5, with a weak D call TRBD2 (5 bases). The CDR3 has 15 amino acids. Trimming pared 7 bases from V and 1 base from J, leaving 17 bases between. The germline V gene has CDR1 SGHRS and CDR2 YFSETQ. The CDR3, as DNA: TGCGCCAGCCGCCGAAGAGGGTCGGGCCAAGAGACCCAGTACTTC. This encodes CASRRRGSGQETQYF.

The chain uses TRBV30 and TRBJ2-3; TRBD1 matches 8 bases. With V trimmed by 0 bases and J by 6 bases, 5 bases remained unmatched. Germline loops: CDR1 GTSNPN, CDR2 SVGIG (reference sequence). The CDR3 has 14 residues. The CDR3 region is CAWSVGTGGDTQYF. For the CDR3, the DNA is TGTGCCTGGAGTGTGGGGACAGGTGGGGATACGCAGTATTTT.

The chain uses TRBV5-1 and TRBJ2-7, with 7 nucleotides matching TRBD2. Germline V CDR1 and CDR2: SGHRS, YFSETQ. This CDR3 spans 16 amino acids. V was pared by 0 bases and J by 4 bases, with 10 bases of the junction left unmatched. The CDR3 is CASSLAPAGEAYEQYF. In DNA, the CDR3 is TGCGCCAGCAGCTTGGCCCCCGCGGGAGAAGCTTACGAGCAGTACTTC. The whole variable domain, filled in from reference TRBV5-1 and TRBJ2-7, reads KAGVTQTPRYLIKTRGQQVTLSCSPISGHRSVSWYQQTPGQGLQFLFEYFSETQRNKGNFPGRFSGRQFSNSRSEMNVSTLELGDSALYLCASSLAPAGEAYEQYFGPGTRLTVT.

V usage is TRBV9 and J usage is TRBJ2-1; D is ambiguous. This CDR3 has 15 residues. Germline lookup yields CDR1 SGDLS and CDR2 YYNGEE. Trimming took off 0 bases at V and 8 bases at J, with 15 bases between the two ends. CDR3 DNA sequence: TGTGCCAGCAGCGTAGCCGATTGGGCGAACCATGAGCAGTTCTTC. This sequence encodes CASSVADWANHEQFF.

The chain combines TRBV7-9 with TRBJ1-2; the D is unclear. Germline-derived CDR1 and CDR2 are SEHNR and FQNEAQ (reference sequence). The length of the CDR3 is 12 residues. Between the trimmed V and J ends, which lost 3 bases and 2 bases, there was a span of 4 bases. The CDR3 nucleotides are TGTGCCAGCAGCTTTGTAAACTATGGCTACACCTTC. This encodes CASSFVNYGYTF.